A single sample is the source of the 6 T cell receptor beta chains below, sequenced in a study of control samples from healthy donors and cancer patients. Measured with immunoSEQ multiplex PCR; TCRdb has only the in-frame clones, and not every one. The table includes approximately 97,000 clones, around 92% detected once. Specimen: blood. These receptors originate from a woman between 18 and 29 years old in good health.

V and J are TRBV4-3 and TRBJ2-7; 11 bases fit TRBD2. Germline V lookup: CDR1 LGHNA, CDR2 YSLEER. Trimming cost V 2 bases and J 6 bases; bases outside gene matches: 15. The CDR3 has 18 residues. CDR3 sequence (DNA): TGCGCCAGCAGCCAATACAACCGACTAGCGGGATACGCCGGCGAGCAGTACTTC. Amino acids: CASSQYNRLAGYAGEQYF.

The rearrangement joins TRBV28 to TRBJ1-5; D ambiguous. CDR1 MDHEN and CDR2 SYDVKM come from the germline V gene. The CDR3 is 17 amino acids. V was pared by 3 bases and J by 2 bases, with 17 bases between. CDR3 loop: CASSFPGRQWGNQPQHF. CDR3 coding DNA: TGTGCCAGCAGTTTCCCCGGGAGGCAATGGGGCAATCAGCCCCAGCATTTT.

V usage is TRBV5-1 and J usage is TRBJ2-4, with 8 bases fitting TRBD1. Germline CDR1 is SGHRS and CDR2 is YFSETQ. J lost 8 bases, V lost 3 bases, and 4 bases had no gene match. The length of the CDR3 is 13 residues. The CDR3: CASSSDREDIQYF. CDR3 nucleotides: TGCGCCAGCAGCTCGGACAGGGAGGACATTCAGTACTTC.

The rearrangement links TRBV24-1 to TRBJ2-1; D might be TRBD2 (5 bases). This CDR3 contains 16 residues. Germline V gene data show CDR1 as KGHDR and CDR2 as SFDVKD. The V and J ends lost 4 bases and 0 bases respectively, with 12 bases between them. The chain's CDR3 is CATSEYTGSSYNEQFF. In DNA form, the CDR3 reads TGTGCCACCAGTGAATACACGGGAAGCTCCTACAATGAGCAGTTCTTC.

The chain combines TRBV4-1 with TRBJ1-2, with 8 bases fitting TRBD1. From germline, CDR1 is MGHRA and CDR2 YSYEKL. With 2 bases clipped from V and 4 bases from J, the junction kept 0 bases outside the gene matches. The CDR3 length is 13 residues. This CDR3 is CASSQTGGYGYTF. The CDR3 DNA reads as TGCGCCAGCAGCCAAACAGGGGGCTATGGCTACACCTTC.

Only one count was recorded for this clone. This chain links TRBV2 with TRBJ2-2; a weak D match, TRBD2 (6 bases). V was shortened by 6 bases and J by 7 bases, with 15 bases between the two germline ends. The CDR3 length is 14 residues. Germline CDR1 is SNHLY and CDR2 is FYNNEI. CDR3 nucleotide sequence: TGTGCCAGCAGGAGCTTCGGGGGTGGCGGGGAGCTGTTTTTT. Amino acid sequence: CASRSFGGGGELFF.